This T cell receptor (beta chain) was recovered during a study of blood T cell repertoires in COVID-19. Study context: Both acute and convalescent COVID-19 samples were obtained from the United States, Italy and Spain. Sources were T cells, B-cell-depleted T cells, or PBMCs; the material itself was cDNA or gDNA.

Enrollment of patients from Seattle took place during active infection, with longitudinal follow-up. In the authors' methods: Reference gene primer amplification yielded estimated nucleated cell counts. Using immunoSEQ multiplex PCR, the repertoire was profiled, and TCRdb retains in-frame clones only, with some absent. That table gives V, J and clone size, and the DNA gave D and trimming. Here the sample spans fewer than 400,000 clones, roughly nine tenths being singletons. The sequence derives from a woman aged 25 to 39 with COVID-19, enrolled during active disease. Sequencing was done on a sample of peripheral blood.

Here the CDR3 reads CASSPDRNQNYGYTF. In DNA, the CDR3 is TGTGCCAGCTCACCGGACAGGAACCAAAACTATGGCTACACCTTC. J is TRBJ1-2 and V is TRBV18; 7 bases agree with TRBD1. After removal of 3 bases from V and 2 bases from J, the junction contained 6 bases not matched to a gene. The V gene's germline CDR1 is KGHSH and CDR2 LQKENI. The CDR3 is 15 amino acids. Looking up the rest from reference TRBV18 and TRBJ1-2 gives the full variable domain: NAGVMQNPRHLVRRRGQEARLRCSPMKGHSHVYWYRQLPEEGLKFMVYLQKENIIDESGMPKERFSAEFPKEGPSILRIQQVVRGDSAAYFCASSPDRNQNYGYTFGSGTRLTVV.